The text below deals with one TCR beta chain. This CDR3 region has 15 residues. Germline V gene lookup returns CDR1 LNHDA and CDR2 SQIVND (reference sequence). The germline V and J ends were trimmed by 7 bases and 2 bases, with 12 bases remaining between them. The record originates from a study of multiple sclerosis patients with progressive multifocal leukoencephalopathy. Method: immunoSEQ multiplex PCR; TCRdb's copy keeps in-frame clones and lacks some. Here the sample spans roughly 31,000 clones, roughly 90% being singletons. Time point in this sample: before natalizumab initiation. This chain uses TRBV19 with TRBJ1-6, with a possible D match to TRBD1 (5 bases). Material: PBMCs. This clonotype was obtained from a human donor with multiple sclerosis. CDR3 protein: CASMLQGTYNSPLHF. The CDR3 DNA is TGTGCCAGTATGCTTCAGGGTACCTATAATTCACCCCTCCACTTT. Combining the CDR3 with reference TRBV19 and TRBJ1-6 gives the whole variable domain DGGITQSPKYLFRKEGQNVTLSCEQNLNHDAMYWYRQDPGQGLRLIYYSQIVNDFQKGDIAEGYSVSREKKESFPLTVTSAQKNPTAFYLCASMLQGTYNSPLHFGNGTRLTVT.